The T cell receptor beta chain under discussion was sequenced for a study of response to subunit inactivated influenza vaccine. Broader study findings: Each seasonal influenza vaccination, the authors suggested, recruits few new T cells.

This clonotype has only a few counts. Antigen: not known. TCRdb re-derived calls from the RT-PCR reads in MiXCR, one entry per CDR3 protein. The table has hundreds of thousands of distinct CDR3 sequences, 15% to 18% seen once; the top ten hold roughly 11%. Germline V gene data show CDR1 as SGDLS and CDR2 as YYNGEE. There are 15 residues in the CDR3. V lost 4 bases and J lost 0, with 11 bases in between. The specimen comprised PBMCs from blood, sampled about 13 days after vaccination. This TCR derives from a man aged 50 to 60 who received an inactivated influenza vaccine. J is TRBJ1-3 and V is TRBV9; tentatively, D is TRBD1 (6 bases). CDR3 in DNA: TGTGCCAGCAGCCCCGGACAGTACTCTGGAAACACCATATATTTT. It yields the protein CASSPGQYSGNTIYF.